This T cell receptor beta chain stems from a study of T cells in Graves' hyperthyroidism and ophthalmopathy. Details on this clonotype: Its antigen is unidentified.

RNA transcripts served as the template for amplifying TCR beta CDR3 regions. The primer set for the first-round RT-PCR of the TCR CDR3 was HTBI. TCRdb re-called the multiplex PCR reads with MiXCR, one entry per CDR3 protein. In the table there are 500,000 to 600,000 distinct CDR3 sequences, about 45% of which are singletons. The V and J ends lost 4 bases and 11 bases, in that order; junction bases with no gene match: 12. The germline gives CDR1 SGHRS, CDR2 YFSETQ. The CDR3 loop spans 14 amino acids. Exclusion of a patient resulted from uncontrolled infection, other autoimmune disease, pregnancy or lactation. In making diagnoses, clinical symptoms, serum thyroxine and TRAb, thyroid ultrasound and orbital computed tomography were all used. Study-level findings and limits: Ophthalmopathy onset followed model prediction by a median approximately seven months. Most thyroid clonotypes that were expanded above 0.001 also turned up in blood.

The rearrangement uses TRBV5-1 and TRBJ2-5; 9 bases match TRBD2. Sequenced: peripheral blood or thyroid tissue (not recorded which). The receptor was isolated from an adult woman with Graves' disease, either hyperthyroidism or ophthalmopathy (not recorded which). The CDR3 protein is CASSLQTSGDEQYF. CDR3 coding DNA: TGCGCCAGCAGCCTGCAGACTAGCGGTGATGAGCAGTACTTC.